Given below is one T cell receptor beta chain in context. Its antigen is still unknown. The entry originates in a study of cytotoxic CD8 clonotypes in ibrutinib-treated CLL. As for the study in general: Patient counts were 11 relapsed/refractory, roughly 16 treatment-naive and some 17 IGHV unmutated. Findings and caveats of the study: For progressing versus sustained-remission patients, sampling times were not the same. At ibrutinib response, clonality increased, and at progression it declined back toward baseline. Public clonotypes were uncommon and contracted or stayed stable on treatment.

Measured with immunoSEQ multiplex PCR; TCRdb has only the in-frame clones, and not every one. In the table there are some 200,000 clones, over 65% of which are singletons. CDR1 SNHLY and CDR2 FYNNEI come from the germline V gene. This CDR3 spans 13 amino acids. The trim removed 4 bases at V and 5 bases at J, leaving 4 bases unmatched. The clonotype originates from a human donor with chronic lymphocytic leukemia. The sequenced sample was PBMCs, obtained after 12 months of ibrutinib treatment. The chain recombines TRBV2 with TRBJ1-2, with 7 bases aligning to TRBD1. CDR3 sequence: CASSVAGGYGYTF. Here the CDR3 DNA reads TGTGCCAGCAGTGTGGCAGGGGGGTATGGCTACACCTTC. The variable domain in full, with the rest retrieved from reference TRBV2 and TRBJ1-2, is EPEVTQTPSHQVTQMGQEVILRCVPISNHLYFYWYRQILGQKVEFLVSFYNNEISEKSEIFDDQFSVERPDGSNFTLKIRSTKLEDSAMYFCASSVAGGYGYTFGSGTRLTVV.